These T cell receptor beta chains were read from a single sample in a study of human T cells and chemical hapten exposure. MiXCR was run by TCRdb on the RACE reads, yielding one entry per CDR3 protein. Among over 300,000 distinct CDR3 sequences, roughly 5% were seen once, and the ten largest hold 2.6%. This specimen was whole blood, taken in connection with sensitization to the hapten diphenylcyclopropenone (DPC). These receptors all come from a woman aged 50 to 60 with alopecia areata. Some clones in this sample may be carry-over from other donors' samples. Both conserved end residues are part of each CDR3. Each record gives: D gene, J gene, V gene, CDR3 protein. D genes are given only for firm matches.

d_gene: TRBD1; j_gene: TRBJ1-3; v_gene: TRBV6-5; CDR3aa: CASRPGQGWHTIYF
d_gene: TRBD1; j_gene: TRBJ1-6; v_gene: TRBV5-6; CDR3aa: CASSLRTGLNNSPLHF
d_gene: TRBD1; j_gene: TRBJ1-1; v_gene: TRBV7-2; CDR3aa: CASSPRQGNTEAFF
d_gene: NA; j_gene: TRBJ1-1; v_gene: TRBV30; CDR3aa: CAWRDRENTEAFF
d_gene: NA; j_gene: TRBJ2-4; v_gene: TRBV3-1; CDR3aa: CASSQEGVEAKNIQYF
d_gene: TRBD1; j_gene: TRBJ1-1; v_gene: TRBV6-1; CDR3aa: CASYIPGGTEAFF
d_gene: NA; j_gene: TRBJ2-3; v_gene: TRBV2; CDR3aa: CASSEILSSTDTQYF
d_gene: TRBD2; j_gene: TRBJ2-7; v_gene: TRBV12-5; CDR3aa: CASGWAGGSEQYF
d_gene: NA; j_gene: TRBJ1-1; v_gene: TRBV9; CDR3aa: CASSVWTLTGGFTEAFF
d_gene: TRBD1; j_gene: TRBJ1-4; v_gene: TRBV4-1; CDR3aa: CASSQEGQGREKLFF
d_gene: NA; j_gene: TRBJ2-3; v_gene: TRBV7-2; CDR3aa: CASSLASLSTDTQYF
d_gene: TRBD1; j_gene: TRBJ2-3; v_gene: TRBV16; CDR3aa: CASSPSRTGADTQYF
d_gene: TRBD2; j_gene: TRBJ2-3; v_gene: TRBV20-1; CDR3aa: CSAIGLAGGGPDTQYF
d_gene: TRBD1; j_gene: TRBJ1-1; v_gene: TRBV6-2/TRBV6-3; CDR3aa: CASSYATGDTEAFF
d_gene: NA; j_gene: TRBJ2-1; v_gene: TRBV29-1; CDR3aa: CSVVTRGIYNEQFF
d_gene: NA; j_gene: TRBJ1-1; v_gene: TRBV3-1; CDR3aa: CASSQLTNTEAFF
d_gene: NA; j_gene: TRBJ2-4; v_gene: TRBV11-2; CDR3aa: CASSLVPKNIQYF